The rows below give T cell receptor beta chains drawn from one sample of a study of response to subunit inactivated influenza vaccine. From the RT-PCR reads, TCRdb called clonotypes with MiXCR, one entry per CDR3 protein. The table has about 620,000 distinct CDR3 sequences, 12% seen once. Source: PBMCs from blood, taken on the day of vaccination. These receptors all come from a man aged 45-60 years who received an inactivated influenza vaccine. Both conserved end residues are part of each CDR3. Fields, in order: V gene, J gene, CDR3 protein.

V: TRBV7-9
J: TRBJ2-7
CDR3: CASSTSGVSYEQYF

V: TRBV3-1
J: TRBJ2-3
CDR3: CASSQGTLAPWMDTQYF

V: TRBV3-1
J: TRBJ1-1
CDR3: CASSQTQSRTEAFF

V: TRBV27
J: TRBJ2-1
CDR3: CASSQTSGSYNEQFF

V: TRBV5-1
J: TRBJ2-4
CDR3: CASSLASGTGALSKNIQYF

V: TRBV29-1
J: TRBJ2-5
CDR3: CSVELILAGANQETQYF

V: TRBV5-6
J: TRBJ2-3
CDR3: CASWGRDTDSQYF

V: TRBV12-3/TRBV12-4
J: TRBJ2-7
CDR3: CASRRGRTYEQYF

V: TRBV5-5
J: TRBJ2-7
CDR3: CASSWTGNYEQYF

V: TRBV6-2/TRBV6-3
J: TRBJ2-5
CDR3: CASSRQGTVRSLFGTQYF

V: TRBV12-3/TRBV12-4
J: TRBJ2-7
CDR3: CASSLRTSGNEQYF

V: TRBV5-1
J: TRBJ2-5
CDR3: CASSHTGPIQETQYF

V: TRBV4-1
J: TRBJ1-2
CDR3: CASSQEQGWNGYTF

V: TRBV7-9
J: TRBJ1-2
CDR3: CASSLDRETNYGYTF

V: TRBV3-1
J: TRBJ2-4
CDR3: CASSQDGRGAKNIQYF

V: TRBV6-1
J: TRBJ1-3
CDR3: CASSAWGTGNTIYF

V: TRBV7-9
J: TRBJ2-7
CDR3: CASSQSAYEQYF

V: TRBV6-2/TRBV6-3
J: TRBJ2-1
CDR3: CASSYSIAAYNEQFF

V: TRBV9
J: TRBJ2-2
CDR3: CASSVEGHNTGELFF

V: TRBV7-2
J: TRBJ1-2
CDR3: CASSLRQGPKTF

V: TRBV5-1
J: TRBJ1-3
CDR3: CASSLTHSGNTIYF

V: TRBV12-3/TRBV12-4
J: TRBJ2-5
CDR3: CASSPRGGGRETQYF

V: TRBV9
J: TRBJ1-4
CDR3: CASSAGEKLFF

V: TRBV5-8
J: TRBJ1-2
CDR3: CASSAGQGNYGYTF

V: TRBV7-9
J: TRBJ2-1
CDR3: CASRLEGLAYNEQFF

V: TRBV6-1
J: TRBJ1-1
CDR3: CASRLGGPNTEAFF

V: TRBV4-2
J: TRBJ2-6
CDR3: CASSHRGGNSGANVLTF

V: TRBV20-1
J: TRBJ1-3
CDR3: CSARDIRGRGAGNTIYF

V: TRBV5-1
J: TRBJ1-1
CDR3: CASSLGHLNTEAFF

V: TRBV29-1
J: TRBJ2-5
CDR3: CSGRAGSETQYF

V: TRBV12-3/TRBV12-4
J: TRBJ2-7
CDR3: CASSLMGRSLSTKQYF

V: TRBV3-1
J: TRBJ1-2
CDR3: CASSQAVQSYGYTF

V: TRBV30
J: TRBJ1-1
CDR3: CAWSVGGNTEAFF

V: TRBV6-2/TRBV6-3
J: TRBJ1-1
CDR3: CASSYWTGRTEAFF

V: TRBV20-1
J: TRBJ2-7
CDR3: CSARRLAGGEQYF

V: TRBV11-1
J: TRBJ2-7
CDR3: CASRRDRASSYEQYF

V: TRBV7-2
J: TRBJ2-7
CDR3: CASSWLAEAGEQYF

V: TRBV9
J: TRBJ2-3
CDR3: CASTEGAGGTDTQYF

V: TRBV15
J: TRBJ2-4
CDR3: CATSYKSRDAKNIQYF

V: TRBV7-9
J: TRBJ1-4
CDR3: CASSLGTGNGEKLFF

V: TRBV7-2
J: TRBJ2-1
CDR3: CASSLGSSGVNEQFF

V: TRBV7-3
J: TRBJ2-3
CDR3: CASSLRAARGDTQYF

V: TRBV7-9
J: TRBJ2-5
CDR3: CASSSTSGGSQYF

V: TRBV10-3
J: TRBJ2-3
CDR3: CAISDRGVDTQYF

V: TRBV29-1
J: TRBJ2-5
CDR3: CSVVVIETQYF

V: TRBV28
J: TRBJ2-7
CDR3: CASGTGYEQYF

V: TRBV7-2
J: TRBJ1-4
CDR3: CASSVRATGQRKLFF

V: TRBV5-1
J: TRBJ2-1
CDR3: CASSLGQGVKNEQFF

V: TRBV7-2
J: TRBJ2-4
CDR3: CASSLNSGGASGIQYF

V: TRBV5-1
J: TRBJ2-3
CDR3: CASSLAQGVVDTQYF

V: TRBV4-2
J: TRBJ1-2
CDR3: CASSQDPPGLIYGYTF

V: TRBV19
J: TRBJ1-5
CDR3: CASSIYGRGSNQPQHF

V: TRBV29-1
J: TRBJ2-1
CDR3: CSVEVRDRASYEQFF

V: TRBV10-3
J: TRBJ1-1
CDR3: CAISPGPLVSTEAFF